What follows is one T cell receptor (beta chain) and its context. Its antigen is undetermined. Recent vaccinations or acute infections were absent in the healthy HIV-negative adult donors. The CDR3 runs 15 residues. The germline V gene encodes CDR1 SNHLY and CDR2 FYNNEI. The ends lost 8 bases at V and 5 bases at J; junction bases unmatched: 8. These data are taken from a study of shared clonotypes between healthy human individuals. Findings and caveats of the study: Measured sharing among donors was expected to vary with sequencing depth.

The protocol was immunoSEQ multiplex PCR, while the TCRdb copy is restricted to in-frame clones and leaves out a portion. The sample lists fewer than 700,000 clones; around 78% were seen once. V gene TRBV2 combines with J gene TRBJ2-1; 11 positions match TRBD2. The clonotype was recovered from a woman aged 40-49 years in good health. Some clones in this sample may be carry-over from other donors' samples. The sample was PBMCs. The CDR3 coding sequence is TGTGCCAGCGGGGCCGGGACTAGCGGTAACAATGAGCAGTTCTTC. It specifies CASGAGTSGNNEQFF. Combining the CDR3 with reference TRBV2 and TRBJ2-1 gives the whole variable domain EPEVTQTPSHQVTQMGQEVILRCVPISNHLYFYWYRQILGQKVEFLVSFYNNEISEKSEIFDDQFSVERPDGSNFTLKIRSTKLEDSAMYFCASGAGTSGNNEQFFGPGTRLTVL.